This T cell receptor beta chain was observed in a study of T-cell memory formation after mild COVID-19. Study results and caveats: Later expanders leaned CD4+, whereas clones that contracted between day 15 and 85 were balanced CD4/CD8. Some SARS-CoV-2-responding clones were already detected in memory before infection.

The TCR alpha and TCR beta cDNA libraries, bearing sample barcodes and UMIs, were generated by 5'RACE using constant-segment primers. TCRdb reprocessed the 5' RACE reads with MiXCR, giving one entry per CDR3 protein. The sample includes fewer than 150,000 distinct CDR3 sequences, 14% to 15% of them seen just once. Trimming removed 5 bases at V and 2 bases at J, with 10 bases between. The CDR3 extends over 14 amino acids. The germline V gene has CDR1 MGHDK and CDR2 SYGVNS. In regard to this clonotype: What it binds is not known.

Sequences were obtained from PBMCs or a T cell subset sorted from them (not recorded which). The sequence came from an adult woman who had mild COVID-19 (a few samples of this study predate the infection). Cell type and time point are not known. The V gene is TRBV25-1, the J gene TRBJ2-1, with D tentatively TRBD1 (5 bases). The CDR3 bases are TGTGCCAGCAGTCCACCAGGGACCTACAATGAGCAGTTCTTC. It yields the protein CASSPPGTYNEQFF.